This T cell receptor beta chain was recovered during a study of OX40 agonist ivuxolimab in advanced cancers. Looking at the study overall: Intravenous ivuxolimab at 0.01 to 10 mg/kg was given to patients every 2 weeks.

CDR3 length equals 15 residues. Germline V CDR1 and CDR2: SGHAT, FQNNGV. V lost 5 bases to trimming and J lost 4 bases, with 14 bases between them. This table comes from immunoSEQ multiplex PCR, and its TCRdb copy is limited to in-frame clones, with some not included. The table includes approximately 66,000 clones, around 83% detected once. The sequencing here drew on CD4+ or CD8+ T cells sorted from blood, taken in a trial of the OX40 agonist ivuxolimab. This TCR derives from an adult with an advanced solid tumor such as melanoma, head and neck, liver or kidney cancer. This chain uses TRBV11-2 with TRBJ1-4; D gene uncertain. The DNA for the CDR3 is TGTGCCAGCAGCCCCACGGCGGGGTATAATGAAAAACTGTTTTTT. It yields the protein CASSPTAGYNEKLFF.